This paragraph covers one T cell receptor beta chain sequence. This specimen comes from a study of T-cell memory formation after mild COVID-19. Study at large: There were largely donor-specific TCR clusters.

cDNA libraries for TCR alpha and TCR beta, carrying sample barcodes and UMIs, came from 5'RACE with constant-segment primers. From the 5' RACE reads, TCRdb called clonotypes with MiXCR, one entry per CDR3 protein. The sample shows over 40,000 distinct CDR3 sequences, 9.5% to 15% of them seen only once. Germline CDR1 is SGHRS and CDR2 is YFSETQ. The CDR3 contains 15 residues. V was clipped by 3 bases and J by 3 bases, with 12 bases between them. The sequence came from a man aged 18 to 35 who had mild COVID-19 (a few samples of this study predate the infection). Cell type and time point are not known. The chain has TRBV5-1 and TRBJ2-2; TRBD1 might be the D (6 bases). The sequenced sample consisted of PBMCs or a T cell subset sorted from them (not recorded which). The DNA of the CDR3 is TGCGCCAGCAGCTCCCTCTCAGGGGACACCGGGGAGCTGTTTTTT. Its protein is CASSSLSGDTGELFF.